The T cell receptor beta chain under discussion was sequenced for a study of siplizumab effects on memory and regulatory T cells. General study results and limits: Left unconfirmed was the suppressive function of proliferating Tregs from siplizumab cultures. Naive T cells were seemingly more diverse than memory cells, and major contributions to the alloresponse seemed to be made by them. Of the proliferating CD4+ or CD8+ clones, roughly 80-95% lacked a naive or memory phenotype that could be assigned. Controls showed an average of around 27% Treg-derived mappable alloreactive CD4+ clones, while siplizumab showed under 80%.

V dropped 5 bases and J dropped 3 bases, with 7 bases sitting between them. Germline CDR1 reads MNHNS; CDR2 reads SASEGT. CDR3 length equals 12 residues. As regards this clone: Its antigen remains unidentified.

Assay: immunoSEQ multiplex PCR; the TCRdb copy retains only in-frame clones and omits some. The sample includes 95,000 to 100,000 clones, over 90% of them seen just once. This sequence joins TRBV6-1 and TRBJ2-5; D gene ambiguous. The source is a human donor in good health. The sample consisted of non-Treg CD4+ T cells sorted from blood. The chain's CDR3 is CASSLQKETQYF. Here the CDR3 DNA reads TGTGCCAGCAGTTTACAGAAAGAGACCCAGTACTTC.